The rows below give T cell receptor beta chains drawn from one sample of a study of T cells in Graves' hyperthyroidism and ophthalmopathy. Each CDR3 protein is one row after TCRdb ran MiXCR on the multiplex PCR reads. The table lists 270,000 or so distinct CDR3 sequences, roughly 15% of them singletons. Sequences were obtained from blood. The source of these receptors is a woman in her 50s with Graves' hyperthyroidism that later progressed to Graves' ophthalmopathy. The CDR3 runs from the conserved cysteine through the conserved F or W. The D gene is left open where the match is weak. Clone size is not always given. Where it is, it says once, few, many or a class for expanded clones.

cdr3_nt cdr3_aa clone_size j_call d_call v_call
TGCGCCAGCAGCCCGACCCCCGGGTGGGAGACCCAGTACTTC CASSPTPGWETQYF NA TRBJ2-5 NA TRBV5-1
TGTGCCAGCTCTCGACCGGGACAGGCAGAGACCCAGTACTTC CASSRPGQAETQYF many TRBJ2-5 TRBD1 TRBV18
TGTGCCACCAGAGGACAGGGCCTATATCAGCCCCAGCATTTT CATRGQGLYQPQHF many TRBJ1-5 TRBD1 TRBV24-1
TGTGCCAGCAGTTCAAAGACAGGGAGGATAAGTCGGAGGGATGAAAAACTGTTTTTT CASSSKTGRISRRDEKLFF NA TRBJ1-4 TRBD1 TRBV7-9
TGTGCCTGGAGGTGGACTAGCCTCTCCTACAATGAGCAGTTCTTC CAWRWTSLSYNEQFF many TRBJ2-1 TRBD2 TRBV30
TGTGCCAGCAGCGGGGGAGGGGAGGCCCAGTACTTC CASSGGGEAQYF many TRBJ2-5 TRBD2 TRBV9
TGTGCCAGCAACCACCCGACAGGGCGGTACGGCGATCCCCAGCATTTT CASNHPTGRYGDPQHF many TRBJ1-5 TRBD1 TRBV28
TGTGCCACTCGGCCGGGACAGGGGAAGGCTGGGGCCAACGTCCTGACTTTC CATRPGQGKAGANVLTF many TRBJ2-6 TRBD1 TRBV28
TGTGCCAGCACCCGGACAGGGGCCAAAAACATTCAGTACTTC CASTRTGAKNIQYF NA TRBJ2-4 TRBD1 TRBV9
TGTGCCAGCAGCCTAGCGGGAGTACAAACCGGGGAGCTGTTTTTT CASSLAGVQTGELFF many TRBJ2-2 TRBD2 TRBV7-9
TGTGCCAGCAGCCGAACCGGACAGGGGGAGGGGGCCACTGAAGCTTTCTTT CASSRTGQGEGATEAFF many TRBJ1-1 TRBD1 TRBV9
TGTGCCAGCAGCCCCTCGAGCGGCGATCAGCCCCAGCATTTT CASSPSSGDQPQHF NA TRBJ1-5 NA TRBV6-1
TGTGCCAGCAGCTTCCCTAGCGGATACGAGCAGTACTTC CASSFPSGYEQYF many TRBJ2-7 TRBD2 TRBV11-2
TGTGCCAGCAGTCTCGACAGGGGGGTATACAATGAGCAGTTCTTC CASSLDRGVYNEQFF once TRBJ2-1 TRBD1 TRBV2
TGTGCCAGCAGCCGGTCGGGCTATTCCTACGAGCAGTACTTC CASSRSGYSYEQYF NA TRBJ2-7 NA TRBV5-8
TGTGCCAGCAGCCAAGATCCCCCGGGAGCAAATGAGCAGTTCTTC CASSQDPPGANEQFF many TRBJ2-1 NA TRBV3-1
TGCAGTGCCCGACGAGCGGGAGGGCCCCTCCAAGAGACCCAGTACTTC CSARRAGGPLQETQYF many TRBJ2-5 TRBD2 TRBV20-1
TGCGCCAGCAGCTTGGGGGACACCTACGAGCAGTACTTC CASSLGDTYEQYF many TRBJ2-7 NA TRBV5-1
TGTGCCAGTAGTAGGCTCGGGACAGTTAGCAATCAGCCCCAGCATTTT CASSRLGTVSNQPQHF few TRBJ1-5 TRBD1 TRBV19
TGCGCCAGCAGTGAGGTACAGGGTCGACACGTCTGGAACACTGAAGCTTTCTTT CASSEVQGRHVWNTEAFF many TRBJ1-1 NA TRBV10-1
TGCAGTGCTAGAGTCACTCCGGGACAGGGTAGCACAGATACGCAGTATTTT CSARVTPGQGSTDTQYF many TRBJ2-3 TRBD1 TRBV20-1
TGTGCCAGTAGTATGGCCGGGTCCAATCAGCCCCAGCATTTT CASSMAGSNQPQHF few TRBJ1-5 NA TRBV19
TGTGCCAGCAGCCCCCCGGGGGCCTACAATGAGCAGTTCTTC CASSPPGAYNEQFF many TRBJ2-1 NA TRBV11-3
TGTGCCACCAGTGATTTACAGGGGAATCAGCCCCAGCATTTT CATSDLQGNQPQHF many TRBJ1-5 TRBD1 TRBV24-1
TGCAGTGCTAGATGGGGTTGGACGGGAGGGAGCACAGATACGCAGTATTTT CSARWGWTGGSTDTQYF few TRBJ2-3 TRBD2 TRBV20-1
TGTGCCAGTAGTGGGGGCACCTACGAGCAGTACTTC CASSGGTYEQYF few TRBJ2-7 NA TRBV19
TGTGCCTGGAGTGTCTATAGCGGGAGCGAGACCCAGTACTTC CAWSVYSGSETQYF many TRBJ2-5 TRBD2 TRBV30
TGTGCCTGGAGTGTACTAGCGGGAATGGGGTATGAGCAGTTCTTC CAWSVLAGMGYEQFF few TRBJ2-1 TRBD2 TRBV30
TGTGCCAGCTCACCTTACGTTCAGGGACACTATGGCTACACCTTC CASSPYVQGHYGYTF many TRBJ1-2 NA TRBV18
TGTGCCTGGAGAAAACAGGGATTTGATCAGCCCCAGCATTTT CAWRKQGFDQPQHF many TRBJ1-5 NA TRBV30
TGTGCCAGCAGTGAAGACCCCGGGACGGACTATGGCTACACCTTC CASSEDPGTDYGYTF many TRBJ1-2 NA TRBV6-1
TGTGCCAGCAGTGACTCGGGCAGGGGAGCGTCTTCACCCCTCCACTTT CASSDSGRGASSPLHF few TRBJ1-6 NA TRBV6-4
TGCAGTGCTAGAGCCCCTCTAGCGGGAGGGTTCACAGATACGCAGTATTTT CSARAPLAGGFTDTQYF NA TRBJ2-3 TRBD2 TRBV20-1
TGTGCCATCAGTGGACTAGCGAATAATGAGCAGTTCTTC CAISGLANNEQFF NA TRBJ2-1 TRBD2 TRBV10-3
TGTGCCAGCAGTTACTCGACAGGCGAGCAGTACTTC CASSYSTGEQYF many TRBJ2-7 NA TRBV6-5
TGTGCCAGCATGTGGTCAGACGGCACAGATACGCAGTATTTT CASMWSDGTDTQYF many TRBJ2-3 NA TRBV28
TGCAGTGCCTCCCGAACAGGGGCCCCCGACAATGAGCAGTTCTTC CSASRTGAPDNEQFF many TRBJ2-1 TRBD1 TRBV20-1
TGTGCCAGCAGCCCGGGACTAGCGGGAGTCGGGGAGCTGTTTTTT CASSPGLAGVGELFF many TRBJ2-2 TRBD2 TRBV3-1
TGTGCCAGCAGTTCCGAAGGTATACGGGGCTGGGACACTGAAGCTTTCTTT CASSSEGIRGWDTEAFF many TRBJ1-1 NA TRBV28
TGTGCCAGTAGTATCTCCTTTAGCGGGAGCTCCTACGAGCAGTACTTC CASSISFSGSSYEQYF NA TRBJ2-7 TRBD2 TRBV19
TGTGCCAGCAGCTTAGTCGGTGGCGGGCTCTACAATGAGCAGTTCTTC CASSLVGGGLYNEQFF many TRBJ2-1 NA TRBV7-2
TGTGCCAGTAGTTCCCGGGGAGGACAGGGGGCTTGGCAGCCCCAGCATTTT CASSSRGGQGAWQPQHF few TRBJ1-5 TRBD1 TRBV19
TGTGCCAGCATTTTGACTGAGGATAGCAATCAGCCCCAGCATTTT CASILTEDSNQPQHF few TRBJ1-5 NA TRBV11-3
TGTGCCAGCAGTGAGCCGGGACAGGGAGGTGGCTACAATGAGCAGTTCTTC CASSEPGQGGGYNEQFF many TRBJ2-1 TRBD1 TRBV2
TGTGCCAGCAGCCTGAGGGGGGAGCACTTGGGCACAGATACGCAGTATTTT CASSLRGEHLGTDTQYF many TRBJ2-3 NA TRBV12-3/TRBV12-4
TGTGCCAGCAGCTTTCGACAGGGGGGCAATCAGCCCCAGCATTTT CASSFRQGGNQPQHF NA TRBJ1-5 TRBD1 TRBV11-2
TGTGCCAGCAGCTCCAGAGGGACAGGGCTTGGCTACACCTTC CASSSRGTGLGYTF NA TRBJ1-2 TRBD1 TRBV7-9
TGTGCCAGCAGTTACTCGAAGCAGGGGGACTATGGCTACACCTTC CASSYSKQGDYGYTF many TRBJ1-2 TRBD1 TRBV6-2/TRBV6-3
TGTGCCAGCAGTCCAGGGACAGGGGGGTACAATCAGCCCCAGCATTTT CASSPGTGGYNQPQHF many TRBJ1-5 TRBD1 TRBV27
TGCAGTGCTAGTGGGAACTATGGCTACACCTTC CSASGNYGYTF many TRBJ1-2 NA TRBV20-1
TGTGCCAGCAGCCCACCCAAGGGGTTAGCCAAAAACATTCAGTACTTC CASSPPKGLAKNIQYF many TRBJ2-4 NA TRBV3-1
TGTGCCAGCAGTCCGCTCGGCCCTAATGAAAAACTGTTTTTT CASSPLGPNEKLFF NA TRBJ1-4 NA TRBV28
TGTGCCAGCAGCTTGCCGGGCAGGGACTTAGGTGGCTACACCTTC CASSLPGRDLGGYTF NA TRBJ1-2 NA TRBV5-6